These 31 T cell receptor beta chains originate from one sample sequenced in a study of vaccination and CD4 T cells after COVID-19. Treatment indicated: roughly 10-day PBMC culture with coronavirus spike peptide pools or control peptides (ViraFEST assay). CD4+ T cells that had been cultured provided DNA sequenced with the Oncomine TCR Beta short-read assay. TCRdb ran MiXCR on the PCR reads and lists one entry per CDR3 protein. Of 26,000 or so distinct CDR3 sequences listed, 35% to 55% are singletons. Their specific antigens are unknown. The sample taken for sequencing was CD4+ T cells from blood, cultured in vitro. Receptor source: a human donor who had recovered from COVID-19.

The chain recombines TRBV5-4 with TRBJ1-2; D is unresolved. The germline V and J ends were trimmed by 1 base and 2 bases, with 9 bases remaining between them. This CDR3 has 14 amino acids. CDR1 and CDR2 from the germline V gene are SGHNT and YYREEE (reference sequence). The CDR3 DNA reads as TGTGCCAGCAGCTTGCGTTACGGCAACTATGGCTACACCTTC. Translation: CASSLRYGNYGYTF. Full variable domain (rest looked up from reference TRBV5-4 and TRBJ1-2): ETGVTQSPTHLIKTRGQQVTLRCSSQSGHNTVSWYQQALGQGPQFIFQYYREEENGRGNFPPRFSGLQFPNYSSELNVNALELDDSALYLCASSLRYGNYGYTFGSGTRLTVV.

The chain employs TRBV6-5 and TRBJ2-5, with D uncertain. The V gene's germline CDR1 is MNHEY and CDR2 SVGAGI. V lost 4 bases and J lost 2, with 17 bases in between. This CDR3 has 16 residues. CDR3 amino acids: CASSSYLDANQETQYF. The DNA for the CDR3 is TGTGCCAGCAGTTCCTATCTGGACGCAAATCAAGAGACCCAGTACTTC.

The genes are TRBV20-1 and TRBJ1-5, with 9 bases aligning to TRBD1. CDR1 is DFQATT, CDR2 SNEGSKA, per germline (reference sequence). The CDR3 runs 15 residues. J was trimmed by 6 bases and V by 3 bases; bases with no gene match: 9. CDR3 DNA: TGCAGTGCTAGGGAACCGGGACAGGGTTTTCAGCCCCAGCATTTT. Amino acid sequence: CSAREPGQGFQPQHF.

The V and J genes are TRBV6-2 or TRBV6-3 and TRBJ2-7; 10 bases match TRBD1. Losses at the gene ends were 10 bases for V and 6 bases for J; bases not matched to a gene: 6. Per the germline V gene, CDR1 is MNHEY and CDR2 is SVGEGT. The CDR3 contains 12 residues. The CDR3 bases are TGTGCCATTCGGGACAGGGGCGGCGAGCAGTACTTC. It specifies CAIRDRGGEQYF.

This clonotype was counted only a few times. CDR3 in amino acids: CASGNNSPLHF. The CDR3 nucleotides are TGTGCCTCAGGGAATAATTCACCCCTCCACTTT. This chain connects TRBV11-2 to TRBJ1-6; the D gene is possibly TRBD1 (5 bases). Between the trimmed V and J ends, which lost 11 bases and 5 bases, there was a span of 7 bases. The CDR3 has 11 amino acids. Germline-derived CDR1 and CDR2 are SGHAT and FQNNGV.

This clonotype was detected a few times. The chain employs TRBV6-1 and TRBJ1-5; no reliable D call. V was clipped by 4 bases and J by 0 bases, with 10 bases between them. The CDR3 has 15 residues. Germline assignment: CDR1 MNHNS and CDR2 SASEGT. The CDR3 nucleotides are TGTGCCAGCAGTGTACAGCAATCTAGCAATCAGCCCCAGCATTTT. This sequence encodes CASSVQQSSNQPQHF.

V is TRBV5-1 and J is TRBJ2-1, with TRBD2 identical over 8 bases. J was trimmed by 2 bases and V by 4 bases; bases with no gene match: 8. Germline CDR1 SGHRS, CDR2 YFSETQ. CDR3 length: 16 residues. CDR3 in amino acids: CASSPRELAAYNEQFF. The DNA for the CDR3 is TGCGCCAGCAGCCCAAGGGAACTAGCGGCCTACAATGAGCAGTTCTTC.

This sequence joins TRBV7-2 and TRBJ1-5; D is ambiguous. With 6 bases removed from V and 0 bases from J, the gap between germline ends came to 9 bases. In germline, CDR1 is SGHTA, CDR2 FQGNSA. The length of the CDR3 is 14 residues. CDR3 DNA: TGTGCCAGCAGGGGTTTCAATAGCAATCAGCCCCAGCATTTT. Residues: CASRGFNSNQPQHF.

The V gene is TRBV19, the J gene TRBJ1-1, with 8 bases lining up with TRBD1. The CDR3 has 15 amino acids. The V segment lost 1 base and the J segment 0 bases; nucleotides outside the gene matches: 1. Germline lookup yields CDR1 LNHDA and CDR2 SQIVND (reference sequence). CDR3 DNA sequence: TGTGCCAGTAGTATAGGGACAGGGTTGAACACTGAAGCTTTCTTT. It encodes CASSIGTGLNTEAFF.

The chain joins TRBV4-1 to TRBJ2-1, with 13 bases lining up with TRBD2. CDR3 length equals 17 residues. Per the germline V gene, CDR1 is MGHRA and CDR2 is YSYEKL. V gave up 3 bases and J gave up 7 bases; unmatched junction bases: 9. The CDR3 sequence is CASSQGRTSGRGNEQFF. CDR3 nucleotide sequence: TGCGCCAGCAGCCAGGGTAGGACTAGCGGGAGAGGGAATGAGCAGTTCTTC.

In this sample, this clonotype turned up a few times. J is TRBJ2-7 and V is TRBV15, with 12 bases matching TRBD2. The CDR3 consists of 17 residues. CDR1 LNHNV and CDR2 YYDKDF come from the germline V gene (reference sequence). The trim removed 1 base at V and 2 bases at J, leaving 6 bases unmatched. The chain's CDR3 is CATSRATSGSGAYEQYF. CDR3 nucleotides: TGTGCCACCAGCAGAGCGACTAGCGGGAGCGGCGCCTACGAGCAGTACTTC.

V gene TRBV11-3 combines with J gene TRBJ2-1; maybe TRBD2 (6 bases). From germline, CDR1 is SGHNT and CDR2 YENEEA. The CDR3 sequence is 15 residues long. V lost 0 bases, J lost 10 bases, and 16 bases lay in between. The CDR3 region has the DNA TGTGCCAGCAGCTTAGATCTACCGCGGGCGGGGGAGCAGTTCTTC. Amino acid sequence: CASSLDLPRAGEQFF.

The J gene is TRBJ1-3, the V gene TRBV11-3, with unresolved D. With 0 bases removed from V and 2 bases from J, the gap between germline ends came to 11 bases. CDR3 length equals 16 residues. CDR1 and CDR2 from the germline V gene are SGHNT and YENEEA. CDR3 sequence reads: CASSLEPKGTGNTIYF. In nucleotides, the CDR3 is TGTGCCAGCAGCTTAGAACCAAAGGGAACTGGAAACACCATATATTTT.

The rearrangement links TRBV7-2 to TRBJ2-5; no firm D call. Trimming removed 5 bases from V and 7 bases from J, with 17 bases in between. The CDR3 is 14 amino acids. Germline V gives CDR1 SGHTA, CDR2 FQGNSA. CDR3 in amino acids: CASSTDPAVVTQYF. As DNA, the CDR3 is TGTGCCAGCAGCACGGACCCGGCGGTGGTGACCCAGTACTTC.

This clonotype occurred a few times. The chain combines TRBV2 with TRBJ2-3, with 10 bases fitting TRBD2. V shed 8 bases and J 1 base; nucleotides not matched to a gene: 12. The CDR3 has 17 amino acids. Germline CDR1 and CDR2: SNHLY and FYNNEI. CDR3 nucleotides: TGTGCCAGCGGCAGCGGGGGGGCCTGGTCTGGCACAGATACGCAGTATTTT. Residues: CASGSGGAWSGTDTQYF.

The chain is built from TRBV20-1 and TRBJ2-3; unclear D gene. Trimming removed 8 bases at V and 0 bases at J, with 12 bases between. Germline CDR1 DFQATT, CDR2 SNEGSKA (reference sequence). The CDR3 has 13 residues. The CDR3 region is CSWYTASTDTQYF. The DNA for the CDR3 is TGCAGTTGGTATACTGCTAGCACAGATACGCAGTATTTT.

The V and J genes are TRBV15 and TRBJ1-5; D ambiguous. This CDR3 is built from 14 residues. Germline-derived CDR1 and CDR2 are LNHNV and YYDKDF (reference sequence). V lost 1 base to trimming and J lost 0 bases, with 4 bases between them. The CDR3 here is CATSRAGSNQPQHF. CDR3 bases: TGTGCCACCAGCAGAGCTGGTAGCAATCAGCCCCAGCATTTT.

This clonotype was found a few times. The chain couples TRBV6-1 to TRBJ1-6; tentatively, D is TRBD1 (5 bases). Trimming cost V 5 bases and J 10 bases, with 18 bases left between them. In germline, CDR1 is MNHNS, CDR2 SASEGT. CDR3 size: 15 residues. The CDR3 DNA follows: TGTGCCAGCAGTCCTTGGGACGCCGGCGTCTCACCCCTCCACTTT. The encoded protein is CASSPWDAGVSPLHF.

V gene TRBV25-1 combines with J gene TRBJ2-7, with TRBD2 matching 8 bases. CDR1 MGHDK and CDR2 SYGVNS come from the germline V gene. J gave up 6 bases and V 3 bases, and 10 bases lay outside the gene matches. The CDR3 is 15 amino acids. The CDR3 loop reads CASSESGGPSREQYF. Here the CDR3 DNA reads TGTGCCAGCAGTGAGTCGGGGGGGCCCTCTCGCGAGCAGTACTTC.

CDR3 region: CASSPRSSGDQETQYF. The CDR3 region has the DNA TGTGCCAGCAGTCCCCGATCTAGCGGCGACCAAGAGACCCAGTACTTC. This chain connects TRBV27 to TRBJ2-5; 7 bases agree with TRBD2. The CDR3 covers 16 residues. Germline V gene sequence: CDR1 MNHEY, CDR2 SMNVEV (reference sequence). After removal of 5 bases from V and 0 bases from J, the junction contained 9 bases not matched to a gene.

The gene calls are TRBV20-1 and TRBJ2-1, with D hard to call. Per the germline V gene, CDR1 is DFQATT and CDR2 is SNEGSKA (reference sequence). Trimming took off 3 bases at V and 3 bases at J, with 15 bases between the two ends. The CDR3 runs 15 residues. The CDR3 DNA follows: TGCAGTGCTAGGGGGATAGGGTCGGTCTACAATGAGCAGTTCTTC. Protein product: CSARGIGSVYNEQFF.

The chain uses TRBV6-2 or TRBV6-3 and TRBJ2-1; 8 bases match TRBD2. Germline values: CDR1 MNHEY, CDR2 SVGEGT. This CDR3 region has 14 residues. Losses at the gene ends were 7 bases for V and 0 bases for J; bases not matched to a gene: 2. The CDR3 spells CASKAGDSYNEQFF. Written as DNA, the CDR3 is TGTGCCAGCAAAGCGGGGGACTCCTACAATGAGCAGTTCTTC.

Of note for this clonotype: At one end, the junction sequence differs from germline, possibly due to a read error. The chain has TRBV10-1 and TRBJ2-3; D gene uncertain. The CDR3 spans 13 residues. Germline assignment: CDR1 WNHNN and CDR2 SYGVQD (reference sequence). This CDR3 is CASSDRYTDTQYF. The CDR3 DNA reads as TGCGCCAGCAGTGACAGGTATACAGATACACAGTATTTT.

This clonotype was recorded a few times. The chain uses TRBV6-5 and TRBJ1-6; D remains unclear. Germline values: CDR1 MNHEY, CDR2 SVGAGI. V shed 0 bases and J shed 7 bases, with 7 bases lying between them. This CDR3 is built from 14 residues. The CDR3 protein is CASSYSNINSPLHF. Here the CDR3 DNA reads TGTGCCAGCAGTTACTCGAATATCAATTCACCCCTCCACTTT.

This clonotype has only a few counts. The chain is built from TRBV6-5 and TRBJ2-5, with D uncertain. The germline V gene has CDR1 MNHEY and CDR2 SVGAGI. This CDR3 is 12 amino acids long. Trimming left V 4 bases short and J 5 bases short, with 8 bases between. The CDR3 loop reads CASSSDRETQYF. The CDR3 bases are TGTGCCAGCAGTTCCGACCGGGAGACCCAGTACTTC.

The chain uses TRBV28 and TRBJ2-7; TRBD1 matches 8 bases. CDR3 length equals 14 residues. Germline CDR1 reads MDHEN; CDR2 reads SYDVKM. V lost 7 bases, J lost 0 bases, and 5 bases stayed unmatched. Written as DNA, the CDR3 is TGTGCCAGCACAAAGACAGGGGTCTCCTACGAGCAGTACTTC. This sequence encodes CASTKTGVSYEQYF.

The V and J genes are TRBV6-5 and TRBJ2-3, with TRBD2 matching over 12 bases. CDR1 and CDR2 from the germline V gene are MNHEY and SVGAGI. The CDR3 is made up of 16 amino acids. Trimming took 2 bases from V and 4 from J; bases not matched to a gene: 4. CDR3 residues: CASSYGLAGIADTQYF. The CDR3 nucleotides read TGTGCCAGCAGTTACGGACTAGCGGGAATAGCAGATACGCAGTATTTT.

V is TRBV4-1 and J is TRBJ2-7; 7 nucleotides agree with TRBD1. The J call may be incorrect, as the DNA end agrees better with TRBJ2-5. Germline V gives CDR1 MGHRA, CDR2 YSYEKL. The CDR3 is 16 residues long. CDR3 DNA: TGCGCCAGCAGCCAGACGGGACAGCCCGGGGAAGAGACCCAGTACTTC. Its translation: CASSQTGQPGEETQYF.

The chain is built from TRBV11-3 and TRBJ2-1; no definite D call. The V gene's germline CDR1 is SGHNT and CDR2 YENEEA. The CDR3 consists of 14 residues. Trimming stripped 0 bases from V and 11 bases from J, with 14 bases between. CDR3 sequence: CASSLDPPPMKQFF. In DNA, the CDR3 is TGTGCCAGCAGCTTAGATCCCCCCCCAATGAAGCAGTTCTTC.

This chain links TRBV7-7 with TRBJ2-3; D not resolved. CDR3 length equals 15 residues. The germline CDR1 and CDR2 sequences are SSHAT and FNYEAQ (reference sequence). Deletions cut 0 bases from V and 4 bases from J, with 11 bases between. CDR3 sequence: CASSLAPGVSDTQYF. The CDR3 DNA reads TGTGCCAGCAGCTTAGCCCCTGGGGTTTCAGATACGCAGTATTTT.

V is TRBV12-3 or TRBV12-4 and J is TRBJ1-5; TRBD1 aligns across 10 bases. CDR3 size: 16 residues. Trimming at V came to 3 bases and at J to 5 bases, leaving 7 bases not matched to a gene. The CDR3 spells CASSLRDRGRYQPQHF. In DNA, the CDR3 is TGTGCCAGCAGTTTGAGAGACAGGGGGCGATATCAGCCCCAGCATTTT.